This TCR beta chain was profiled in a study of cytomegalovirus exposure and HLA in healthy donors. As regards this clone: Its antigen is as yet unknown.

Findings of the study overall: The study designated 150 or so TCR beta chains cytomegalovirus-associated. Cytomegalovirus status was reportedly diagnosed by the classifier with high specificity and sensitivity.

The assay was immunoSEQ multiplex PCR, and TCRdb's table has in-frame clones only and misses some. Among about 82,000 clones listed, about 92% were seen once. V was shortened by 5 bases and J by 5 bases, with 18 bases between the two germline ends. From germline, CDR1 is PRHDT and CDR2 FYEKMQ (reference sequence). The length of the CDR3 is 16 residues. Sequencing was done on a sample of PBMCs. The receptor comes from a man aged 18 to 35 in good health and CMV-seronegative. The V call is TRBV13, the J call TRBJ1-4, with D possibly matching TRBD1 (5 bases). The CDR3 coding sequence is TGTGCCAGCAGCCGTAGTCCTCGGGGGTCGAATGAAAAACTGTTTTTT. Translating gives CASSRSPRGSNEKLFF. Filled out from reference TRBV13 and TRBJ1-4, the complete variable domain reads AAGVIQSPRHLIKEKRETATLKCYPIPRHDTVYWYQQGPGQDPQFLISFYEKMQSDKGSIPDRFSAQQFSDYHSELNMSSLELGDSALYFCASSRSPRGSNEKLFFGSGTQLSVL.